These 22 T cell receptor beta chains were sequenced from one sample in a study of control samples from healthy donors and cancer patients (TCRdb year 2020). To prepare the library, the immunoSEQ multiplex PCR assay was applied. In its TCRdb copy, this immuneACCESS table keeps in-frame sequences only and misses some clones. Where compared with another copy, unresolved V genes explain less than half of these, and the others have no known cause. The sample table records under 130,000 clones; 83% of these occur just once. The top ten clonotypes cover around 13% of the sample. The material sequenced was blood. These receptors were taken from a woman between 50 and 59 years old in good health.

The gene calls are TRBV28 and TRBJ1-6; TRBD1 is a possible D gene (6 bases). The V end was cut by 8 bases, the J end by 7 bases, with 21 bases between. Germline V gene sequence: CDR1 MDHEN, CDR2 SYDVKM. The CDR3 has 16 residues. CDR3 nucleotides: TGTGCCAGCCGGGTAACGGGAGCGGGGGCGAATTCACCCCTCCACTTT. It yields the protein CASRVTGAGANSPLHF.

This clone was recorded once. The V gene is TRBV7-9, the J gene TRBJ1-1; D uncertain. Trimming stripped 0 bases from V and 6 bases from J, with 11 bases between. The CDR3 runs 14 residues. Germline assignment: CDR1 SEHNR and CDR2 FQNEAQ (reference sequence). The CDR3 reads CASSLASGFAEAFF. In DNA form, the CDR3 reads TGTGCCAGCAGCTTAGCGTCCGGGTTCGCTGAAGCTTTCTTT. Drawing the rest from reference TRBV7-9 and TRBJ1-1, the complete variable domain is DTGVSQNPRHKITKRGQNVTFRCDPISEHNRLYWYRQTLGQGPEFLTYFQNEAQLEKSRLLSDRFSAERPKGSFSTLEIQRTEQGDSAMYLCASSLASGFAEAFFGQGTRLTVV.

The chain couples TRBV14 to TRBJ2-5; TRBD1 aligns across 11 bases. The germline gives CDR1 SGHDN, CDR2 FVKESK. The CDR3 consists of 16 residues. With V trimmed by 2 bases and J by 4 bases, 6 bases remained unmatched. The CDR3 region has the DNA TGTGCCAGCAGCCAATCGACCGGGACAGGGGGAGAGACCCAGTACTTC. Amino acids: CASSQSTGTGGETQYF.

The chain employs TRBV10-2 and TRBJ2-7; 11 bases match TRBD2. V lost 8 bases to trimming and J lost 4 bases; unmatched junction nucleotides: 7. The CDR3 runs 14 residues. Germline V lookup: CDR1 WSHSY, CDR2 SAAADI. The CDR3 reads CASRTSGSSYEQYF. CDR3 nucleotides: TGCGCCAGCCGAACTAGCGGGAGTTCTTACGAGCAGTACTTC.

This chain uses TRBV7-2 with TRBJ2-5; D gene ambiguous. V was pared by 5 bases and J by 5 bases, with 15 bases between. This CDR3 region has 14 residues. Germline loops: CDR1 SGHTA, CDR2 FQGNSA. Here the CDR3 reads CASSLARRPETQYF. CDR3 DNA sequence: TGTGCCAGCAGCCTGGCCCGGCGTCCGGAGACCCAGTACTTC.

As regards this clone: An end of the junction differs from the germline gene, which may be a read error. This rearrangement joins TRBV23-1 to TRBJ2-1; 8 nucleotides line up with TRBD2. TRBV23-1 is sorted into the ORF group, with uncertain function. The CDR3 runs to 17 residues. The CDR3 sequence: CARSQSTGGGSYNEQFF. CDR3 DNA: TGCGCCCGCAGTCAATCAACCGGGGGGGGGTCCTACAATGAGCAGTTCTTC.

This clone has only a few counts. Other DNA sequences in the sample encode the same CDR3. This chain connects TRBV29-1 to TRBJ2-2, with D maybe TRBD1 (5 bases). The CDR3 is 13 residues long. Trimming pared 3 bases from V and 1 base from J, leaving 6 bases between. CDR1 SQVTM and CDR2 ANQGSEA come from the germline V gene. The CDR3 nucleotides are TGCAGCGTTGACACAGGGAACACCGGGGAGCTGTTTTTT. This codes for CSVDTGNTGELFF.

The DNA for the CDR3 is TGTGCCAGCAGCGCCAGGGTTGGGGCGGGGGGCAACCAAGAGACCCAGTACTTC. Its protein product is CASSARVGAGGNQETQYF. The chain employs TRBV9 and TRBJ2-5; 8 bases line up with TRBD2. The germline gives CDR1 SGDLS, CDR2 YYNGEE. J gave up 0 bases and V 3 bases, and 13 bases lay outside the gene matches. The CDR3 runs to 18 residues.

This rearrangement joins TRBV24-1 to TRBJ1-4; tentatively, D is TRBD1 (5 bases). V was pared by 2 bases and J by 8 bases, with 11 bases between. The CDR3 length is 14 residues. The V gene's germline CDR1 is KGHDR and CDR2 SFDVKD. The CDR3 DNA follows: TGTGCCACCAGTGATTCAGGGCTGGGAGAAAAACTGTTTTTT. As protein: CATSDSGLGEKLFF.

The CDR3 loop is CASSLTGRGLTEAFF. CDR3 DNA sequence: TGTGCCAGCAGTTTAACCGGCAGGGGGCTCACTGAAGCTTTCTTT. V gene TRBV28 combines with J gene TRBJ1-1, with 8 positions matching TRBD1. Germline loops: CDR1 MDHEN, CDR2 SYDVKM. The length of the CDR3 is 15 residues. Germline trimming cut 2 bases from V and 4 bases from J; bases unmatched to any gene: 6.

This clone was picked up many times. J is TRBJ1-3 and V is TRBV3-1 (or the pseudogene TRBV3-2); maybe TRBD1 (6 bases). Between the trimmed V and J ends, which lost 0 bases and 7 bases, there was a span of 13 bases. Germline lookup yields CDR1 LGHDT and CDR2 YNNKEL (reference sequence). This CDR3 comprises 15 residues. Here the CDR3 DNA reads TGTGCCAGCAGCCAAGATCGGGGGGCGAGGAACACCATATATTTT. Translating it yields CASSQDRGARNTIYF.

Points on this clone: Sequence at one end of the junction differs from germline and may be a read error. The chain uses TRBV11-3 and TRBJ1-2; possibly TRBD1 for D (5 bases). The CDR3 has 8 residues. Germline loops: CDR1 SGHNT, CDR2 YENEEA. CDR3 bases: TGTGCCAGCGGAACCGGGGCTTTC. As protein: CASGTGAF.

This clone was detected only a few times. This rearrangement joins TRBV5-6 to TRBJ1-6, with TRBD1 identical over 8 bases. The CDR3 consists of 15 residues. V lost 0 bases to trimming and J lost 9 bases; unmatched junction nucleotides: 5. CDR1 SGHDT and CDR2 YYEEEE come from the germline V gene. The CDR3, as DNA: TGTGCCAGCAGCTTGGGATGGACAGGGACTTCACCCCTCCACTTT. Residues: CASSLGWTGTSPLHF.

The rearrangement uses TRBV20-1 and TRBJ2-1; D unresolved. V dropped 3 bases and J dropped 9 bases, with 9 bases sitting between them. Germline V gene sequence: CDR1 DFQATT, CDR2 SNEGSKA (reference sequence). The CDR3 extends over 11 amino acids. The CDR3 DNA follows: TGCAGTGCTAGTCCGACTGGTGAGCAGTTCTTC. It encodes CSASPTGEQFF.

The chain combines TRBV4-2 with TRBJ2-1, with D unclear. The CDR3 consists of 15 residues. Germline V gene sequence: CDR1 LGHNA, CDR2 YNFKEQ. V was shortened by 0 bases and J by 6 bases, with 12 bases between the two germline ends. CDR3: CASSQDLGRSNEQFF. DNA for the CDR3: TGTGCCAGCAGCCAAGATTTAGGGCGGAGCAATGAGCAGTTCTTC.

Details on this clone: At one of its ends the junction is not consistent with the germline gene, which may arise from a read error. Additional DNA sequences in this sample encode the identical CDR3. The genes are TRBV29-1 and TRBJ2-3; TRBD2 agrees at 7 bases. The CDR3 covers 17 residues. CDR1 and CDR2 from the germline V gene are SQVTM and ANQGSEA. CDR3 sequence (DNA): TGCAGCGTCCGACGGACTAGTTCATTGTTTTCCACAGATACGCAGTACTTT. It is translated as CSVRRTSSLFSTDTQYF.

This rearrangement joins TRBV4-3 to TRBJ1-4; maybe TRBD1 (5 bases). The CDR3 is 15 amino acids. From germline, CDR1 is LGHNA and CDR2 YSLEER. V gave up 1 base and J gave up 8 bases, with 14 bases separating them. In nucleotides, the CDR3 is TGCGCCAGCAGCCAAGTCAGGCAGGGTGGGGAAAAACTGTTTTTT. Translated, it gives CASSQVRQGGEKLFF.

The V call is TRBV3-1 (or the pseudogene TRBV3-2), the J call TRBJ2-6; 12 nucleotides line up with TRBD2. Looked up from germline, CDR1 is LGHDT and CDR2 is YNNKEL (reference sequence). The CDR3 spans 23 residues. Germline trimming cut 0 bases from V and 4 bases from J; bases unmatched to any gene: 19. DNA of the CDR3: TGTGCCAGCAGCCAAGATCCGCCTCTGACTAGCGGGGGATCCTTAGCGGGGGCCAACGTCCTGACTTTC. Protein product: CASSQDPPLTSGGSLAGANVLTF.

The chain recombines TRBV5-6 with TRBJ2-5; D not certain. CDR1 and CDR2 (germline): SGHDT, YYEEEE. This CDR3 region has 13 residues. V dropped 0 bases and J dropped 2 bases, with 5 bases sitting between them. DNA for the CDR3: TGTGCCAGCAGCTTGGGGCAACAAGAGACCCAGTACTTC. Translating it yields CASSLGQQETQYF. The full variable domain, rest sourced from reference TRBV5-6 and TRBJ2-5, is DAGVTQSPTHLIKTRGQQVTLRCSPKSGHDTVSWYQQALGQGPQFIFQYYEEEERQRGNFPDRFSGHQFPNYSSELNVNALLLGDSALYLCASSLGQQETQYFGPGTRLLVL.

This clone was seen a single time. The chain employs TRBV6-2 or TRBV6-3 and TRBJ2-5, with 15 bases lining up with TRBD2. V shed 2 bases, J shed 5 bases, and the junction held 9 bases outside the gene matches. Germline V lookup: CDR1 MNHEY, CDR2 SVGEGT. The CDR3 is 18 residues long. CDR3 amino acids: CASSYNLGLAGGGETQYF. The CDR3 DNA is TGTGCCAGCAGTTACAACTTGGGACTAGCGGGAGGAGGGGAGACCCAGTACTTC.

This sequence joins TRBV24-1 and TRBJ2-3; 7 nucleotides agree with TRBD2. The ends lost 4 bases at V and 2 bases at J; junction bases unmatched: 11. The CDR3 loop spans 17 amino acids. Germline V gene data show CDR1 as KGHDR and CDR2 as SFDVKD. CDR3: CATSDPSSGDYTDTQYF. CDR3 DNA sequence: TGTGCCACCAGTGACCCCTCTAGCGGAGATTACACAGATACGCAGTATTTT.

This clone has a handful of counts. At the DNA level, this CDR3 is encoded by other sequences in the same sample as well. This chain connects TRBV27 to TRBJ1-5; 9 bases match TRBD1. From germline, CDR1 is MNHEY and CDR2 SMNVEV (reference sequence). CDR3 length equals 16 residues. Germline trimming cut 4 bases from V and 2 bases from J; bases unmatched to any gene: 6. This chain's CDR3 is CASSSGTGRGNQPQHF. The CDR3 DNA reads as TGTGCCAGCAGTTCGGGGACAGGGCGCGGCAATCAGCCCCAGCATTTT.